This TCR beta chain was obtained from a study of metastatic and nonmetastatic thyroid tumors. Study overall: Comparative analysis of repertoires was undertaken across blood and tumor or nodule tissue obtained from malignant and benign thyroid patients. Overall study results and limits: The study reportedly found significantly higher TCR beta diversity in malignant thyroid tumors than benign nodules, in blood and tumor.

Germline values: CDR1 LNHDA, CDR2 SQIVND (reference sequence). The V end was cut by 2 bases, the J end by 1 base, with 9 bases between. CDR3 length: 14 amino acids. No treatment of any kind had been given to any patient before thyroid surgery. TCRdb re-called the PCR reads with MiXCR. Among almost 35,000 clones listed, 35% to 45% were seen once. Regarding this clone: Its antigen is as yet unknown.

The sequence derives from a female donor with papillary thyroid cancer or a benign thyroid nodule (not recorded which). Some clones in this sample may be carry-over from other donors' samples. Sequencing was carried out using tumor tissue. The chain has TRBV19 and TRBJ2-7; D perhaps matches TRBD2 (6 bases). CDR3 protein: CASSISGASYEQYF. DNA for the CDR3: TGTGCCAGTAGTATATCGGGAGCGTCCTACGAGCAGTACTTC.